This T cell receptor (beta chain) was profiled in a study of blood T cell repertoires in COVID-19. Study-wide background: In each case, the material was cDNA or gDNA derived from T cells, B-cell-depleted T cells, or PBMCs.

Original processing notes: Counts of nucleated cells, estimated from reference gene primer amplification, were obtained. Libraries were prepared by immunoSEQ multiplex PCR; TCRdb keeps only in-frame clonotypes and omits some of them. V and J calls and clone size follow that table, whereas D and trimming were derived from the DNA. Of 150,000 or so clones listed, 87% are singletons. CDR1 SGHRS and CDR2 YFSETQ come from the germline V gene. Germline trimming cut 4 bases from V and 4 bases from J; bases unmatched to any gene: 8. The CDR3 sequence is 16 residues long. Sequencing was carried out using peripheral blood. The V and J genes are TRBV5-1 and TRBJ2-7; 13 nucleotides agree with TRBD2. The clonotype comes from a man aged 80 or over with acute or convalescent COVID-19. Written as DNA, the CDR3 is TGCGCCAGCAGCCTTGGTCCGGGACTAGCGGGATACGAGCAGTACTTC. It specifies CASSLGPGLAGYEQYF.